Below, one T cell receptor (beta chain) is given with its context. This clonotype was counted only a few times. Its antigen remains undetermined. There are no base qualities to consult, and no much larger clone falls within one base. The germline V gene gives CDR1 as MDHEN and CDR2 as SYDVKM. V has 6 bases trimmed and J has 5 bases trimmed; junction bases matching no gene number 7. Including the terminal cysteine and phenylalanine, the CDR3 comprises 15 residues. CDR3 DNA only is kept here, 45 bases in frame from base 1. The data were obtained in a study of T cells after yellow fever vaccination (dated by TCRdb to between 2017 and 2020). Some background on the complete study: Libraries from fractions with low cell numbers were prepared with the SMART-Seq v4 Ultra Low Input RNA kit. Blood samples were taken at several timepoints before and after primary and secondary immunization, and bulk PBMC replicates and cell subsets were isolated. Bulk TCR alpha and beta repertoires were sequenced longitudinally to track T-cell clones before and after primary and booster YFV17D yellow fever vaccination. Two healthy male donors made up the cohort, one aged 18 to 29 years and the other aged 30 to 40 years. Beyond this particular receptor, the publication reports: The study included only two donors, which limits how far the findings can be generalized. Because abundant contaminating clonotypes from the bulk population could be contained in FACS-sorted repertoires, computational filtering was required. A small share of clonotypes occurred in both CD4 and CD8 compartments, likely arising from convergent recombination. The secondary T-cell response was found to be weaker but faster than the primary response, with a peak reached on day 5 rather than on day 15. After the booster, most of the clones that had expanded following primary vaccination were detected again (almost 98% of CD4 and around 87% of CD8), which suggests that memory was broadly maintained.

Interpreted using the paper, the treatment or condition label stands for: live attenuated yellow fever vaccine strain. Two biological replicates of bulk PBMCs were collected at each blood-draw timepoint. A standard Ficoll-Paque protocol was used to isolate PBMCs from peripheral blood. RNA was extracted with TriZol from bulk PBMCs, CD4 and CD8 fractions, and dextramer-positive and dextramer-negative fractions. TCRdb names Illumina NovaSeq 6000 as the instrument used. TCR cDNA was synthesized by 5'RACE template switching, through which a universal primer site and unique molecular identifiers were introduced. cDNA synthesis was primed from both the TCR alpha and TCR beta constant segments. Library amplification used two PCR steps, and the second PCR step added sample barcodes and sequencing adapters. Sequencing of the libraries was done on either Illumina HiSeq 2500 (2x100 bp) or NovaSeq (2x150 bp). In the authors' own workflow: Reads were demultiplexed and collapsed into UMI consensus sequences with MIGEC, and V(D)J alignment was performed with MiXCR. Vaccine-responding clonotypes were identified with edgeR using replicate PBMC samples, with FDR below 0.01 and a log2 fold change above 5 up to day 15 being required. Each bulk clonotype was labeled CD4 or CD8 based on which sequenced repertoire, CD4 or CD8, contained the clonotype at higher abundance. In-frame beta chains were kept once TCRdb had trimmed the public reads at Q25 with fastp and called clones with MiXCR. Rows matching on CDR3 protein sequence are summarized as one entry with the most common DNA and genes. It is TCRdb's table, rather than the study itself, that gives the V and J calls and clone size. The sample includes fewer than 350,000 distinct CDR3 sequences, with 3.5% to 5% observed a single time. The ten largest make up around 19% of the sample.

The sequences come from PBMCs, collected 15 days after the yellow fever booster vaccination. This clonotype was sampled from a young man who received the YFV17D yellow fever vaccine. The V and J genes are TRBV28 and TRBJ2-2; 9 nucleotides in the junction match TRBD1. The DNA is TGTGCCAGCAGCCACTCCGGGACAGGGACCGGGGAGCTGTTTTTT. The resulting protein is CASSHSGTGTGELFF.